This passage covers 14 T cell receptor beta chains from one sample sequenced in a study of cytomegalovirus exposure and HLA in healthy donors. Profiled with immunoSEQ multiplex PCR; TCRdb holds only in-frame clones, not every one. The repertoire holds 250,000 to 400,000 clones, 88% seen once, with approximately 0.9% in the top ten. Material for sequencing was PBMCs. The receptors were gathered from a man aged 25 to 40 in good health and CMV-seronegative.

The CDR3 DNA is TGCGCCAGCAGCTTGGGGACAGGGGGCTCAGAGACCCAGTACTTC. As protein: CASSLGTGGSETQYF. The rearrangement joins TRBV5-1 to TRBJ2-5, with 11 bases matching TRBD1. The CDR3 totals 15 residues. J was trimmed by 4 bases and V by 0 bases; bases with no gene match: 2. The germline V gene encodes CDR1 SGHRS and CDR2 YFSETQ.

CDR3 sequence: CASSLTGFNTEAFF. DNA of the CDR3: TGCGCCAGCAGCTTGACGGGATTCAACACTGAAGCTTTCTTT. The V gene is TRBV5-1, the J gene TRBJ1-1; D gene unclear. The CDR3 is 14 residues long. Germline CDR1 and CDR2: SGHRS and YFSETQ. The germline V and J ends were trimmed by 1 base and 2 bases, with 9 bases remaining between them.

The chain recombines TRBV29-1 with TRBJ2-5; TRBD2 agrees at 13 bases. CDR1 and CDR2 from the germline V gene are SQVTM and ANQGSEA. J gave up 3 bases and V 6 bases, and 7 bases lay outside the gene matches. CDR3 length: 15 residues. The CDR3 DNA is TGCAGCGTGGAGACTAGCGGGGGGCCAAAAGAGACCCAGTACTTC. Translated, it gives CSVETSGGPKETQYF.

The gene calls are TRBV10-3 and TRBJ2-7, with 7 bases lining up with TRBD2. This CDR3 is 15 amino acids long. V trimming: 3 bases; J trimming: 0 bases; junction bases outside the gene matches: 5. The germline CDR1 and CDR2 sequences are ENHRY and SYGVKD. The chain's CDR3 is CAISELGGDSYEQYF. CDR3 DNA: TGTGCCATCAGTGAATTGGGGGGGGACTCCTACGAGCAGTACTTC.

The chain employs TRBV9 and TRBJ2-3, with TRBD2 matching 10 bases. V gave up 0 bases and J gave up 4 bases; unmatched junction bases: 5. Germline CDR1 and CDR2: SGDLS and YYNGEE. CDR3 length: 16 residues. The CDR3 sequence: CASSVATSGASDTQYF. The DNA of the CDR3 is TGTGCCAGCAGCGTAGCAACTAGCGGGGCATCAGATACGCAGTATTTT.

This rearrangement joins TRBV14 to TRBJ1-4; a possible D gene is TRBD1 (5 bases). The germline V gene has CDR1 SGHDN and CDR2 FVKESK. The length of the CDR3 is 14 residues. Trimming shortened V by 1 base and J by 5 bases, and 8 bases separated the two germline ends. CDR3 sequence (DNA): TGTGCCAGCAGCCAAGTGGGGCCGAATGAAAAACTGTTTTTT. It yields the protein CASSQVGPNEKLFF.

The chain combines TRBV25-1 with TRBJ2-7; the D gene is possibly TRBD1 (7 bases). V was cut by 4 bases and J by 4 bases, with 20 bases left in between. Germline V CDR1 and CDR2: MGHDK, SYGVNS. The CDR3 sequence is 16 residues long. CDR3 bases: TGTGCCAGCAGTGGCCTCGCTAGACAGGGAGGTTACGAGCAGTACTTC. Translating it yields CASSGLARQGGYEQYF.

CDR3 DNA: TGTGCCAGCAGTTACTCCGGCGGGGCTGGAAACACCATATATTTT. Its translation is CASSYSGGAGNTIYF. This chain uses TRBV6-6 with TRBJ1-3; D uncertain. The CDR3 extends over 15 amino acids. Trimming took 0 bases from V and 2 from J, leaving 8 bases between them. Germline loops: CDR1 MNHNY, CDR2 SVGAGI (reference sequence).

The V call is TRBV6-4, the J call TRBJ1-5; 7 nucleotides align to TRBD1. CDR1 is MRHNA and CDR2 is SNTAGT in the germline V gene. The CDR3 contains 17 residues. The ends lost 7 bases at V and 0 bases at J; junction bases unmatched: 12. The CDR3 region is CASNPTPGTDSNQPQHF. CDR3 DNA sequence: TGTGCCAGCAACCCAACCCCTGGGACAGATAGCAATCAGCCCCAGCATTTT.

This sequence joins TRBV5-1 and TRBJ2-1; 9 bases map to TRBD1. CDR3 length: 13 residues. CDR1 and CDR2 from the germline V gene are SGHRS and YFSETQ. Losses at the gene ends were 8 bases for V and 9 bases for J; bases not matched to a gene: 9. The CDR3 loop is CASTTGQGIEQFF. CDR3 coding DNA: TGCGCCAGTACCACAGGACAGGGGATTGAGCAGTTCTTC.

With regard to this clone: This sample also contains other DNA sequences that code for the same CDR3. The chain is built from TRBV9 and TRBJ2-7, with 7 bases matching TRBD1. This CDR3 has 14 amino acids. Germline loops: CDR1 SGDLS, CDR2 YYNGEE. The V and J ends lost 0 bases and 0 bases, in that order; junction bases with no gene match: 0. This CDR3 reads CASSVGDSSYEQYF. The CDR3 nucleotides read TGTGCCAGCAGCGTAGGGGACAGCTCCTACGAGCAGTACTTC.

The chain links TRBV6-6 to TRBJ1-2, with D possibly TRBD1 on 6 matching bases. CDR3 size: 14 residues. Germline CDR1 and CDR2: MNHNY and SVGAGI (reference sequence). V gave up 6 bases and J gave up 8 bases, with 19 bases separating them. In DNA, the CDR3 is TGTGCCAGCAGCCGGACAGAACCTCCTGTGGGCTACACCTTC. Residues: CASSRTEPPVGYTF.

The chain has TRBV6-5 and TRBJ1-4, with D possibly being TRBD1 (6 bases). The ends were cut back, 6 bases at V and 8 bases at J, with 10 bases in the middle. The CDR3 loop spans 12 amino acids. Per the germline V gene, CDR1 is MNHEY and CDR2 is SVGAGI. The CDR3 loop reads CASRSTGEKLFF. CDR3 in DNA: TGTGCCAGCAGGTCTACAGGGGAAAAACTGTTTTTT.

The rearrangement uses TRBV15 and TRBJ2-1; tentative D call: TRBD1 (6 bases). Trimming stripped 0 bases from V and 7 bases from J, with 16 bases between. CDR1 is LNHNV, CDR2 YYDKDF, per germline (reference sequence). CDR3 length: 16 amino acids. This chain's CDR3 is CATSRDRQKTGNEQFF. CDR3 DNA: TGTGCCACCAGCAGAGATAGGCAGAAAACAGGGAATGAGCAGTTCTTC.